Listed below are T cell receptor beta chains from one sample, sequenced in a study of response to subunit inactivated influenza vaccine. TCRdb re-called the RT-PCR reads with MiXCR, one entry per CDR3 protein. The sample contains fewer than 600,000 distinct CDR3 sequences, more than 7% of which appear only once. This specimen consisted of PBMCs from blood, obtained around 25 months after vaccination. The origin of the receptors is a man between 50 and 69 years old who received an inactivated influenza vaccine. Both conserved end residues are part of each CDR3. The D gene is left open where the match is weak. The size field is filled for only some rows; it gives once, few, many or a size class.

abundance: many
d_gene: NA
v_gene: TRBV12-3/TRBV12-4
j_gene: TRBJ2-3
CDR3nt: TGTGCCAGCAGTTTAAGGAGCGGAGGACCAGATACGCAGTATTTT
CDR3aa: CASSLRSGGPDTQYF

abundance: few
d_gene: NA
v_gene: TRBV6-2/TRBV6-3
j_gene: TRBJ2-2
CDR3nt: TGTGCCAGCACTAAACTCCCAGTACTTTGGGAGCTGTTTTTT
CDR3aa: CASTKLPVLWELFF

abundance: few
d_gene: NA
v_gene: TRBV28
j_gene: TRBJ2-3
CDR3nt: TGTGCCAGCAGTTTAGCGGACTCATCAGTAGATACGCAGTATTTT
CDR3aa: CASSLADSSVDTQYF

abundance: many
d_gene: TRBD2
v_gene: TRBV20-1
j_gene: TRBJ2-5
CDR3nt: TGCAGTCCCCGACTAGCGGAGACCCAGTACTTC
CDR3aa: CSPRLAETQYF

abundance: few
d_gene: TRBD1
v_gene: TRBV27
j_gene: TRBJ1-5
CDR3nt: TGTGCCAGCAGTTTAAGATTCTTAGCCACAGGGGGATTCACCAATCAGCCCCAGCATTTT
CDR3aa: CASSLRFLATGGFTNQPQHF

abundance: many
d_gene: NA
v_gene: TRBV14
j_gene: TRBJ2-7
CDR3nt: TGTGCCAGCAGCCAAGCCGGAAACGAGCAGTACTTC
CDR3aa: CASSQAGNEQYF

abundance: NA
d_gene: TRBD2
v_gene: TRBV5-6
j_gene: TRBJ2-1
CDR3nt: TGTGCCAGCAGAGCCGGTGGCGGGAGATTCAATGAGCAGTTCTTC
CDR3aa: CASRAGGGRFNEQFF

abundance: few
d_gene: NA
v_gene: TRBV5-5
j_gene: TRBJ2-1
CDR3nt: TGTGCCAGCAGCTTAATCTCTACCGGTTGGTCCTACAATGAGCAGTTCTTC
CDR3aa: CASSLISTGWSYNEQFF

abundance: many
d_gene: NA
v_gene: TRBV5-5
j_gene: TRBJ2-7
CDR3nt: TGTGCCAGCAGCTTTACCCAGGGAGTTAAGGACGAGCAGTACTTC
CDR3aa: CASSFTQGVKDEQYF

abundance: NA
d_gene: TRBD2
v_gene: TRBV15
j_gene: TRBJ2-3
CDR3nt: TGTGCCACCAGCAGAGGTCGGGGGGTGGGGTGGGCCACAGATACGCAGTATTTT
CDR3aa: CATSRGRGVGWATDTQYF

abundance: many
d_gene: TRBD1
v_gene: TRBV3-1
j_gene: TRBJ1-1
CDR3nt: TGTGCCAGCAGCCCAAGACAGGGCACTGAAGCTTTCTTT
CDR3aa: CASSPRQGTEAFF

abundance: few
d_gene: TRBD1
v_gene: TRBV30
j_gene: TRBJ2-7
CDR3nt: TGTGCCTGGAGGGGACAGGGATCCTACGAGCAGTACTTC
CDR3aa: CAWRGQGSYEQYF

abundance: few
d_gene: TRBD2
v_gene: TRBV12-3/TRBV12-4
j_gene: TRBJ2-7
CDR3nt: TGTGCCAGCAGCCGTGGACTAGCGGTGAACTACGAGCAGTACTTC
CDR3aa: CASSRGLAVNYEQYF

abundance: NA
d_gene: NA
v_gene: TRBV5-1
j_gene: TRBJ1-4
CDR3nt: TGCGCCAGCAGGTTTGCAACTAATGAAAAACTGTTTTTT
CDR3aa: CASRFATNEKLFF

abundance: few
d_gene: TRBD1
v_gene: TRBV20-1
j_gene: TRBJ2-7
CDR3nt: TGCAGTGCTAGAGATCAGACAGGGGCCTACGAGCAGTACTTC
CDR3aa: CSARDQTGAYEQYF

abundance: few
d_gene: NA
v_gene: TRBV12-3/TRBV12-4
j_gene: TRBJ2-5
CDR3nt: TGTGCCAGCTCCCTAGCCCAGGGCGGTGAGACCCAGTACTTC
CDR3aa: CASSLAQGGETQYF

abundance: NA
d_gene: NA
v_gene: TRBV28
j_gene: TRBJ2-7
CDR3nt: TGTGCCAGCAGACGGGGGACACCTGAGCAGTACTTC
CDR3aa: CASRRGTPEQYF

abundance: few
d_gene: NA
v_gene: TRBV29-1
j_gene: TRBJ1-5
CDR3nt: TGCAGCGTGCAGGGAGGGGGCAATCAGCCCCAGCATTTT
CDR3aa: CSVQGGGNQPQHF

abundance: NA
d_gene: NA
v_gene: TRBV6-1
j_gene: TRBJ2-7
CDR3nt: TGTGCCAGCAGTCCCAGGTCCGGGGGAGAGTCCAAGTACTTC
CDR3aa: CASSPRSGGESKYF

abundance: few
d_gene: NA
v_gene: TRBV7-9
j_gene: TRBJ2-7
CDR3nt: TGTGCCAGCAGCTCCGTCTCCCCCTACGAGCAGTACTTC
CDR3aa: CASSSVSPYEQYF

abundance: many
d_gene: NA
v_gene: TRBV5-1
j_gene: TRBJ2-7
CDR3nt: TGCGCCAGCACCGCCGAGGACAGTACCTACGAGCAGTACTTC
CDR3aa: CASTAEDSTYEQYF

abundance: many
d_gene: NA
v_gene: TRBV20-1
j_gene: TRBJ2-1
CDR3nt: TGCACCCCGTTCCTAGCGAGTCCCTACAATGAGCAGTTCTTC
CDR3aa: CTPFLASPYNEQFF

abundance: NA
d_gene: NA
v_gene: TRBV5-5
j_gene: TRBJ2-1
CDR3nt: TGTGCCAGCGGCCCTGGGCCCGGCAATGAGCAGTTCTTC
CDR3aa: CASGPGPGNEQFF

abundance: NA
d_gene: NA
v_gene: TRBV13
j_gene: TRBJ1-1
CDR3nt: TGTGCCAGCAGCATCACCGCGAACACTGAAGCTTTCTTT
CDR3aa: CASSITANTEAFF

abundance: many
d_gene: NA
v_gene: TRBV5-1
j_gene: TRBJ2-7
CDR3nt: TGCGCCAGCAGCCCATGGAGGGACAACTACGAGCAGTACTTC
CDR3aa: CASSPWRDNYEQYF

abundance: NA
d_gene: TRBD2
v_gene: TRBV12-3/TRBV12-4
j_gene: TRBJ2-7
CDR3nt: TGTGCCAGCAGTACGACTAGCGCCTTCTCCTACGAGCAGTACTTC
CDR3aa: CASSTTSAFSYEQYF

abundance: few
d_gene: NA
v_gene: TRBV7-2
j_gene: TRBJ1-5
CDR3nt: TGTGCCAGCAGCTTAATCGGGGTAGGTCCGAGCAATCAGCCCCAGCATTTT
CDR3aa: CASSLIGVGPSNQPQHF